This T cell receptor (beta chain) appears in the sequencing data of a study of regulatory T cells in long-lasting Graves disease. Study in general: The term persistent Graves' disease signified upward of 5 years on antithyroid drugs with positive TSH receptor antibodies.

The authors built TCR beta libraries using iRepertoire HTBI primers and Arm-PCR of CDR3 regions. TCRdb independently ran MiXCR on the multiplex PCR reads; one entry per CDR3 protein. Here the sample spans around 450,000 distinct CDR3 sequences, about 22% being singletons. This sample's time point: persistent/refractory GD, antithyroid drugs over 5 years with positive TRAb. RNA isolated from PBMCs was used to make the TCR library. Patients came through an endocrinology department, and that department was in Xi'an, China. Trimming pared 0 bases from V and 5 bases from J, leaving 13 bases between. The CDR3 runs to 15 residues. The germline V gene encodes CDR1 SEHNR and CDR2 FQNEAQ (reference sequence).

Sequenced material: peripheral blood mononuclear cells (PBMCs), taken when the disease was refractory, from a patient treated with antithyroid drugs. This chain connects TRBV7-9 to TRBJ1-1; tentative D call: TRBD1 (5 bases). The source of this sequence is a female donor with Graves disease. The CDR3 region has the DNA TGTGCCAGCAGCTTAGCGCTGGGGCTGGGGACTGAAGCTTTCTTT. Translating gives CASSLALGLGTEAFF. Supplemented by reference TRBV7-9 and TRBJ1-1, the full variable domain reads DTGVSQNPRHKITKRGQNVTFRCDPISEHNRLYWYRQTLGQGPEFLTYFQNEAQLEKSRLLSDRFSAERPKGSFSTLEIQRTEQGDSAMYLCASSLALGLGTEAFFGQGTRLTVV.